A single sample gave rise to the 12 T cell receptor beta chains below, sequenced in a study of blood T cell repertoires in COVID-19. Clones were read by immunoSEQ multiplex PCR, and TCRdb kept only the in-frame ones, dropping some. The sample contains some 260,000 clones, roughly 91% of which appear only once. The source material was peripheral blood. The receptors originated from a woman in her thirties or forties who had recovered from COVID-19.

J is TRBJ1-4 and V is TRBV18; TRBD1 agrees at 7 bases. This CDR3 contains 16 residues. Losses at the gene ends were 3 bases for V and 8 bases for J; bases not matched to a gene: 12. In germline, CDR1 is KGHSH, CDR2 LQKENI. CDR3: CASSPRNTGVGEKLFF. Written as DNA, the CDR3 is TGTGCCAGCTCACCCCGAAACACAGGGGTAGGAGAAAAACTGTTTTTT.

This sequence joins TRBV7-2 and TRBJ2-7; 11 bases agree with TRBD2. The length of the CDR3 is 16 residues. Germline V gives CDR1 SGHTA, CDR2 FQGNSA. Unmatched junction bases numbered 12, after V lost 5 bases and J lost 6 bases. CDR3 protein: CASSRTFLAGGGEQYV. The CDR3 DNA reads TGTGCCAGCAGCCGCACTTTCCTAGCGGGAGGAGGCGAGCAGTACGTC.

V and J are TRBV6-2 or TRBV6-3 and TRBJ1-1; D gene ambiguous. Germline-derived CDR1 and CDR2 are MNHEY and SVGEGT. V was pared by 0 bases and J by 4 bases, with 6 bases between. This CDR3 spans 13 amino acids. CDR3: CASSYSRGTEAFF. CDR3 coding DNA: TGTGCCAGCAGTTACTCCCGGGGCACTGAAGCTTTCTTT.

The chain has TRBV15 and TRBJ2-6; D may be TRBD1 (6 bases). Trimming took off 5 bases at V and 4 bases at J, with 15 bases between the two ends. Germline CDR1 LNHNV, CDR2 YYDKDF (reference sequence). This CDR3 is built from 16 residues. This chain's CDR3 is CATSPFGGAGANVLTF. In DNA, the CDR3 is TGTGCCACCAGCCCCTTTGGGGGCGCCGGGGCCAACGTCCTGACTTTC.

The chain recombines TRBV5-8 with TRBJ1-1; D gene uncertain. This CDR3 is 16 amino acids long. In germline, CDR1 is SGHTS, CDR2 YDEGEE. The V end was cut by 1 base, the J end by 0 bases, with 13 bases between. DNA for the CDR3: TGTGCCAGCAGCTTGCGTCCGGTGATGGTGAACACTGAAGCTTTCTTT. Amino acid sequence: CASSLRPVMVNTEAFF.

This clone was seen a single time. V and J are TRBV5-1 and TRBJ1-1, with D possibly TRBD1 on 6 matching bases. Trimming took 3 bases from V and 1 from J, leaving 13 bases between them. CDR1 is SGHRS, CDR2 YFSETQ, per germline. The CDR3 covers 15 residues. The CDR3, as DNA: TGCGCCAGCAGCTCCCAGACAGGCCCGAACACTGAAGCTTTCTTT. This codes for CASSSQTGPNTEAFF.

The J gene is TRBJ2-5, the V gene TRBV7-3; D possibly corresponds to TRBD2 (6 bases). Germline values: CDR1 SGHTA, CDR2 FQGTGA. The CDR3 has 15 residues. V was shortened by 5 bases and J by 1 base, with 14 bases between the two germline ends. CDR3 protein: CASSPALGGQETQYF. The CDR3 coding sequence is TGTGCCAGCAGCCCGGCCCTCGGGGGCCAAGAGACCCAGTACTTC. Together with reference TRBV7-3 and TRBJ2-5, the CDR3 gives the full variable domain: GAGVSQTPSNKVTEKGKYVELRCDPISGHTALYWYRQSLGQGPEFLIYFQGTGAADDSGLPNDRFFAVRPEGSVSTLKIQRTERGDSAVYLCASSPALGGQETQYFGPGTRLLVL.

The chain carries TRBV19 and TRBJ1-5, with 9 bases matching TRBD1. The CDR3 sequence is 16 residues long. Germline CDR1 reads LNHDA; CDR2 reads SQIVND (reference sequence). The V segment lost 6 bases and the J segment 4 bases; nucleotides outside the gene matches: 10. In nucleotides, the CDR3 is TGTGCCAGTAGCCTTATACAGGGGGCTCCAAATCAGCCCCAGCATTTT. Translated: CASSLIQGAPNQPQHF.

The chain recombines TRBV5-1 with TRBJ1-2; TRBD1 aligns across 9 bases. With 4 bases clipped from V and 6 bases from J, the junction kept 1 base outside the gene matches. The CDR3 loop spans 12 amino acids. Germline V gene data show CDR1 as SGHRS and CDR2 as YFSETQ. CDR3 loop: CASSGTGNGYTF. In nucleotides, the CDR3 is TGCGCCAGCAGCGGGACAGGGAATGGCTACACCTTC.

The V and J genes are TRBV30 and TRBJ1-3, with TRBD1 identical over 7 bases. The CDR3 is made up of 15 amino acids. J gave up 2 bases and V 1 base, and 5 bases lay outside the gene matches. Germline values: CDR1 GTSNPN, CDR2 SVGIG (reference sequence). The CDR3 loop is CAWSDKTGAGNTIYF. The CDR3 DNA follows: TGTGCCTGGAGTGACAAAACAGGGGCTGGAAACACCATATATTTT. The variable domain in full, with the rest retrieved from reference TRBV30 and TRBJ1-3, is SQTIHQWPATLVQPVGSPLSLECTVEGTSNPNLYWYRQAAGRGLQLLFYSVGIGQISSEVPQNLSASRPQDRQFILSSKKLLLSDSGFYLCAWSDKTGAGNTIYFGEGSWLTVV.

The V gene is TRBV6-5, the J gene TRBJ1-5; D gene ambiguous. The germline V and J ends were trimmed by 6 bases and 6 bases, with 18 bases remaining between them. CDR1 and CDR2 from the germline V gene are MNHEY and SVGAGI. There are 15 residues in the CDR3. CDR3 DNA: TGTGCCAGCAGACTGGACCCGGGAAGGAGTCAGCCCCAGCATTTT. Its translation: CASRLDPGRSQPQHF.

V is TRBV6-4 and J is TRBJ1-3; D is ambiguous. Germline CDR1 reads MRHNA; CDR2 reads SNTAGT. The V end lost 0 bases, the J end lost 0 bases, and 9 bases lay between the germline ends. The CDR3 totals 16 residues. The CDR3 loop is CASSDSRFPSGNTIYF. The CDR3 DNA is TGTGCCAGCAGTGACTCTCGGTTTCCCTCTGGAAACACCATATATTTT.